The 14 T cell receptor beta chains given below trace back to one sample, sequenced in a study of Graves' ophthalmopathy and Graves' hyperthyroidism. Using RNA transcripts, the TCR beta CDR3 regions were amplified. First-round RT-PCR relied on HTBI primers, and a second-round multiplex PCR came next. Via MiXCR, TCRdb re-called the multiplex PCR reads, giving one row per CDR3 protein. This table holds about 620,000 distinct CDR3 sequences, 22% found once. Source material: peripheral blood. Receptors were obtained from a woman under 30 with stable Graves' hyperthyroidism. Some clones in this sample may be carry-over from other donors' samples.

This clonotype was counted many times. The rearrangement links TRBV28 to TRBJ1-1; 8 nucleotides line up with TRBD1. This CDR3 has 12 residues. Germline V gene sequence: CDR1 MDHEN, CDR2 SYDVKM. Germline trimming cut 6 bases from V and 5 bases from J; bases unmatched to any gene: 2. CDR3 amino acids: CASRGQGTEAFF. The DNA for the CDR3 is TGTGCCAGCAGAGGACAGGGTACTGAAGCTTTCTTT.

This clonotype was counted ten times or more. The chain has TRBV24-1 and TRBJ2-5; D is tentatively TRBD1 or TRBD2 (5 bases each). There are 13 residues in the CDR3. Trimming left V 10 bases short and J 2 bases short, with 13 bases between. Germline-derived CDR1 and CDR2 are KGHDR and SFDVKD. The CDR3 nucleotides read TGTGCCACTCAGCCGGGACCACAAGAGACCCAGTACTTC. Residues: CATQPGPQETQYF.

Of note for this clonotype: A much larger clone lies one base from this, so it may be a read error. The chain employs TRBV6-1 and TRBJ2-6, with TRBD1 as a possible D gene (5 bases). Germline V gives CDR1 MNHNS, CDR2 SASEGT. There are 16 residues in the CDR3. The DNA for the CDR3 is TGTGCCAGCAGTGAAGCAGGGCTCTCTGGGGCCGACGTCCTGACTTTC. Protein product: CASSEAGLSGADVLTF.

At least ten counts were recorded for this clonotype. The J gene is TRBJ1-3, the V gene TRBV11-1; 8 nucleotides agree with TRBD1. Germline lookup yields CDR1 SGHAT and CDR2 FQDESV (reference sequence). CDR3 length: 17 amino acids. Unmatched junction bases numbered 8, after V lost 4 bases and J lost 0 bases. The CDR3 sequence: CASSYGTGRFSGNTIYF. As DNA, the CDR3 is TGTGCCAGCAGCTATGGGACAGGACGATTCTCTGGAAACACCATATATTTT.

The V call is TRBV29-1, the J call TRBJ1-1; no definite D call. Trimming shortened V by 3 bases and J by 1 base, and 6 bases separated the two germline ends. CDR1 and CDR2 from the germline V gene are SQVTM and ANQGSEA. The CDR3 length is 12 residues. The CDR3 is CSVDGKNTEAFF. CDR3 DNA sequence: TGCAGCGTTGATGGGAAGAACACTGAAGCTTTCTTT.

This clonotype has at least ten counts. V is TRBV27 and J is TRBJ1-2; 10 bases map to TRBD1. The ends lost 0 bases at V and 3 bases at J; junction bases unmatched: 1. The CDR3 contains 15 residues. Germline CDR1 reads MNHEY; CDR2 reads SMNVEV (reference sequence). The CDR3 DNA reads TGTGCCAGCAGTTTATCGGGGACAGGGGACTATGGCTACACCTTC. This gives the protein CASSLSGTGDYGYTF.

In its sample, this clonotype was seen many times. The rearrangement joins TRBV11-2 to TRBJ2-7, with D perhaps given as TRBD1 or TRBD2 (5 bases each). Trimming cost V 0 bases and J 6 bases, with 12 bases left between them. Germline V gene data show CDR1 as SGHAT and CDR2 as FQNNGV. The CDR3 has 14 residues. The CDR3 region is CASSLDHSRGEQYF. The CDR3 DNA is TGTGCCAGCAGCTTAGACCACTCGAGGGGCGAGCAGTACTTC.

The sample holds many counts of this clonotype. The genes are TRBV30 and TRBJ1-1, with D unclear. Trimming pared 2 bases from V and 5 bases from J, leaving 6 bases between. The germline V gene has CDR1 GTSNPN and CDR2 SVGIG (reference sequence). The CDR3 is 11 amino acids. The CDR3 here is CAWSPLTEAFF. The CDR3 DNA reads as TGTGCCTGGAGTCCGCTGACTGAAGCTTTCTTT.

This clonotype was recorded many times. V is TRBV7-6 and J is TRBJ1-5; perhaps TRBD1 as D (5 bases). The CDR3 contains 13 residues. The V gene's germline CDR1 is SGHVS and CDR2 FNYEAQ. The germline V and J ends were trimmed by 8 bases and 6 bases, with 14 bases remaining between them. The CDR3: CASGPGPSQPQHF. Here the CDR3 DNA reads TGTGCCAGCGGACCAGGGCCAAGTCAGCCCCAGCATTTT.

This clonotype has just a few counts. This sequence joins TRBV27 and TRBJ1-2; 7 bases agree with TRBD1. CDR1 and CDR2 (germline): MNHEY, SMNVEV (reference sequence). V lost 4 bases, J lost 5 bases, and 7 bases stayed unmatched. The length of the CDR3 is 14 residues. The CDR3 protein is CASSSADRVYGYTF. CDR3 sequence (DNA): TGTGCCAGCAGTTCCGCCGACAGGGTGTATGGCTACACCTTC.

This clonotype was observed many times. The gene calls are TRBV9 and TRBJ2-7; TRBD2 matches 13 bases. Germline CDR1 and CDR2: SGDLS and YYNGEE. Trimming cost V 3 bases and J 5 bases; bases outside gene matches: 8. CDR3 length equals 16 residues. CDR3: CASSATRTSGSNEQYF. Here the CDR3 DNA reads TGTGCCAGCAGCGCAACCCGGACTAGCGGGAGTAACGAGCAGTACTTC.

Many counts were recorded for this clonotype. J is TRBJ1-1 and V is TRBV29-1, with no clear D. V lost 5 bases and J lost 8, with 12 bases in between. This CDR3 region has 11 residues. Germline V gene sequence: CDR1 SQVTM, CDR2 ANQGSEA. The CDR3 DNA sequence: TGCAGCGTTAACCCAAAGAGGGAAGCTTTCTTT. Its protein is CSVNPKREAFF.

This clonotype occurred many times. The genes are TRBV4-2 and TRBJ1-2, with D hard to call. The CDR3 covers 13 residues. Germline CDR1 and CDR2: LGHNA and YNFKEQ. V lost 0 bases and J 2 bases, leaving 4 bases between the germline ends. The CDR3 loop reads CASSQDLNYGYTF. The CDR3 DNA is TGTGCCAGCAGCCAAGACCTAAACTATGGCTACACCTTC.

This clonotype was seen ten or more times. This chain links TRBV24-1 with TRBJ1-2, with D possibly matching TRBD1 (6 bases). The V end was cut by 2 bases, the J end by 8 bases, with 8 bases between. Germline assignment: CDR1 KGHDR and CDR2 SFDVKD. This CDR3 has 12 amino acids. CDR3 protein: CATSDSTGGYTF. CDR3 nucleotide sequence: TGTGCCACCAGTGATTCGACAGGCGGCTACACCTTC.